The 28 T cell receptor beta chains given below trace back to one sample, sequenced in a study of naive and memory T cell subsets. Which antigens these TCRs recognize remains unknown. Study conclusions and caveats: Especially in CD8 cells, naive repertoires contained a few larger clonotypes, possibly CD45RA-re-expressing memory cells.

An equimolar mix of two oligonucleotides served as the beta constant-region primer for TRBC1 and TRBC2. Four rounds of PCR amplified the ligated cDNA using nested alpha and beta constant-region primers plus SP2. Via MiXCR, TCRdb re-called the UMI-ligation and nested PCR reads, giving one row per CDR3 protein. The table shows about 90,000 distinct CDR3 sequences, with over 9% occurring only once. The specimen was naive CD4+ T cells from blood. These receptors came from a human donor in good health.

J is TRBJ1-2 and V is TRBV11-3; possible D gene TRBD1, 5 bases. The CDR3 runs 16 residues. From germline, CDR1 is SGHNT and CDR2 YENEEA. The ends were cut back, 5 bases at V and 6 bases at J, with 22 bases in the middle. The CDR3 DNA reads TGTGCCAGCAGCATAAGTGGGGGAAGGACCGGACATGGCTACACCTTC. It encodes CASSISGGRTGHGYTF.

This clonotype was detected a few times. The rearrangement uses TRBV20-1 and TRBJ1-5; D is unresolved. V lost 3 bases, J lost 2 bases, and 5 bases lay in between. CDR1 DFQATT and CDR2 SNEGSKA come from the germline V gene (reference sequence). This CDR3 spans 12 amino acids. This CDR3 reads CSASRGNQPQHF. As DNA, the CDR3 is TGCAGTGCTAGTAGGGGCAATCAGCCCCAGCATTTT.

The chain employs TRBV29-1 and TRBJ2-1; D is unresolved. The CDR3 runs to 10 residues. Germline V gene sequence: CDR1 SQVTM, CDR2 ANQGSEA. Trimming took off 6 bases at V and 10 bases at J, with 10 bases between the two ends. CDR3 residues: CSVGTREQFF. The CDR3 DNA sequence: TGCAGCGTCGGAACACGGGAGCAGTTCTTC.

This clonotype was counted a few times. The gene calls are TRBV4-1 and TRBJ2-7, with 7 nucleotides matching TRBD2. The CDR3 has 16 amino acids. Trimming removed 4 bases from V and 1 base from J; junction bases left unmatched: 10. Germline CDR1 reads MGHRA; CDR2 reads YSYEKL. In DNA form, the CDR3 reads TGCGCCAGCAGCCGCGCCGGGGCTAGCGGATCCTACGAGCAGTACTTC. Protein: CASSRAGASGSYEQYF.

This clonotype has more than one count but fewer than ten. CDR3 amino acids: CASSQDRTTDTQYF. DNA of the CDR3: TGTGCCAGCAGCCAAGACAGGACAACAGATACGCAGTATTTT. The V and J genes are TRBV4-2 and TRBJ2-3; D might be TRBD1 (5 bases). With 0 bases removed from V and 3 bases from J, the gap between germline ends came to 7 bases. This CDR3 spans 14 amino acids. Germline loops: CDR1 LGHNA, CDR2 YNFKEQ.

The chain uses TRBV15 and TRBJ2-7, with 7 bases fitting TRBD2. CDR3 length equals 14 residues. J gave up 4 bases and V 0 bases, and 3 bases lay outside the gene matches. The germline V gene has CDR1 LNHNV and CDR2 YYDKDF (reference sequence). The CDR3 coding sequence is TGTGCCACCAGCAGAGAGGGGGGGATATACGAGCAGTACTTC. Its protein product is CATSREGGIYEQYF.

This chain joins TRBV12-3 or TRBV12-4 and TRBJ1-1, with D unclear. The CDR3 extends over 12 amino acids. V gave up 4 bases and J gave up 11 bases, with 14 bases separating them. The CDR3 coding sequence is TGTGCCAGCAGTTCCCTCCCCGTCGGGGCTTTCTTT. It yields the protein CASSSLPVGAFF.

This clonotype was detected ten times or more. The chain combines TRBV7-9 with TRBJ1-3; TRBD1 aligns across 10 bases. Trimming cost V 1 base and J 0 bases; bases outside gene matches: 3. Germline lookup yields CDR1 SEHNR and CDR2 FQNEAQ (reference sequence). The CDR3 loop spans 17 amino acids. The CDR3 reads CASSLGDRGFSGNTIYF. The CDR3 DNA sequence: TGTGCCAGCAGCTTAGGGGACAGGGGATTCTCTGGAAACACCATATATTTT.

V gene TRBV11-3 combines with J gene TRBJ2-1; D perhaps matches TRBD1 (5 bases). V was cut by 4 bases and J by 0 bases, with 10 bases left in between. Germline CDR1 is SGHNT and CDR2 is YENEEA. The CDR3 extends over 15 amino acids. The CDR3 DNA reads as TGTGCCAGCAGCTACGAACAGGACTCCTACAATGAGCAGTTCTTC. It codes for CASSYEQDSYNEQFF.

There are many counts of this clonotype. V and J are TRBV24-1 and TRBJ2-3; D is unclear. The CDR3 length is 13 residues. With 3 bases removed from V and 3 bases from J, the gap between germline ends came to 6 bases. Germline values: CDR1 KGHDR, CDR2 SFDVKD. The DNA of the CDR3 is TGTGCCACCAGTGATGGCTGGACAGATACGCAGTATTTT. Protein sequence: CATSDGWTDTQYF.

This clonotype was recorded at least ten times. This chain joins TRBV12-3 or TRBV12-4 and TRBJ1-2; 7 nucleotides match TRBD1. The CDR3 extends over 15 amino acids. J gave up 1 base and V 3 bases, and 5 bases lay outside the gene matches. This CDR3 is CASSFKQGDNYGYTF. The CDR3 nucleotides read TGTGCCAGCAGTTTTAAGCAGGGGGATAACTATGGCTACACCTTC.

Many counts were recorded for this clonotype. This chain connects TRBV18 to TRBJ2-1, with D maybe TRBD1 (6 bases). This CDR3 is 13 amino acids long. Germline-derived CDR1 and CDR2 are KGHSH and LQKENI. With 4 bases removed from V and 8 bases from J, the gap between germline ends came to 12 bases. The CDR3 DNA reads TGTGCCAGCTCACTTACACAGGGCGATGAGCAGTTCTTC. Protein sequence: CASSLTQGDEQFF.

This clonotype has more than one count but fewer than ten. This chain joins TRBV29-1 and TRBJ1-6, with D perhaps matching TRBD1 (5 bases). This CDR3 has 13 residues. V was pared by 4 bases and J by 9 bases, with 13 bases between. The germline V gene has CDR1 SQVTM and CDR2 ANQGSEA. This CDR3 is CSVGVTEGSPLHF. CDR3 DNA sequence: TGCAGCGTTGGTGTGACAGAGGGTTCACCCCTCCACTTT.

This clonotype was seen a handful of times. The rearrangement links TRBV20-1 to TRBJ1-2; D perhaps matches TRBD1 (6 bases). The length of the CDR3 is 13 residues. The V end lost 6 bases, the J end lost 7 bases, and 18 bases lay between the germline ends. Germline CDR1 reads DFQATT; CDR2 reads SNEGSKA (reference sequence). Written as DNA, the CDR3 is TGCAGTGCGTTTGGGGGCATGGTAGTTGGCTACACCTTC. This sequence encodes CSAFGGMVVGYTF.

This clonotype was observed many times. The chain joins TRBV27 to TRBJ2-7; 9 bases match TRBD1. The junction had 13 bases not matched to a gene; V was cut back by 3 bases and J by 4 bases. Per germline, CDR1 MNHEY and CDR2 SMNVEV (reference sequence). The CDR3 has 17 amino acids. CDR3 sequence reads: CASSLLGRDRVGYEQYF. The CDR3 coding sequence is TGTGCCAGCAGTTTGTTGGGCCGGGACAGGGTGGGTTACGAGCAGTACTTC.

This clonotype appeared many times. The chain combines TRBV24-1 with TRBJ2-1; no reliable D call. Germline CDR1 KGHDR, CDR2 SFDVKD. The V gene lost 1 base and the J gene lost 5 bases, with 11 bases spanning the gap. The CDR3 has 15 amino acids. The chain's CDR3 is CATSDFGPADNEQFF. CDR3 DNA sequence: TGTGCCACCAGTGATTTCGGGCCCGCCGACAATGAGCAGTTCTTC.

This clonotype showed up just a few times. J is TRBJ2-1 and V is TRBV30; 7 bases agree with TRBD2. V gave up 7 bases and J gave up 6 bases; unmatched junction bases: 9. Germline CDR1 GTSNPN, CDR2 SVGIG (reference sequence). The CDR3 loop spans 13 amino acids. The chain's CDR3 is CAFQPPGGNEQFF. For the CDR3, the DNA is TGTGCCTTCCAACCACCGGGAGGCAATGAGCAGTTCTTC.

This clonotype was seen many times. The J gene is TRBJ2-3, the V gene TRBV12-3 or TRBV12-4; a weak D match, TRBD2 (5 bases). The CDR3 runs to 11 residues. V dropped 7 bases and J dropped 7 bases, with 9 bases sitting between them. Written as DNA, the CDR3 is TGTGCCAGCAAACTAGTGCATACGCAGTATTTT. This translates into CASKLVHTQYF.

This clonotype has at least ten counts. DNA for the CDR3: TGTGCCAGCAGCTACCGCGTGACCCAGTACTTC. Translating gives CASSYRVTQYF. The rearrangement uses TRBV7-9 and TRBJ2-5; D is unresolved. The CDR3 is made up of 11 amino acids. V shed 4 bases and J shed 7 bases, with 7 bases lying between them. Germline-derived CDR1 and CDR2 are SEHNR and FQNEAQ (reference sequence).

The sample holds many counts of this clonotype. The rearrangement uses TRBV6-1 and TRBJ2-1; D gene unclear. CDR1 is MNHNS and CDR2 is SASEGT in the germline V gene. Trimming shortened V by 2 bases and J by 4 bases, and 9 bases separated the two germline ends. CDR3 length: 14 residues. This CDR3 reads CASSEYAEYNEQFF. Here the CDR3 DNA reads TGTGCCAGCAGTGAATACGCAGAGTACAATGAGCAGTTCTTC.

This clonotype occurred a few times. V and J are TRBV2 and TRBJ1-1, with D maybe TRBD1 (5 bases). The CDR3 sequence is 15 residues long. Germline V gene lookup returns CDR1 SNHLY and CDR2 FYNNEI. V was trimmed by 4 bases and J by 4 bases, leaving 16 bases between them. This chain's CDR3 is CASSGEGPGGTEAFF. In nucleotides, the CDR3 is TGTGCCAGCAGTGGTGAGGGCCCGGGGGGCACTGAAGCTTTCTTT.

The V gene is TRBV12-3 or TRBV12-4, the J gene TRBJ2-3; perhaps D is TRBD1 or TRBD2 (5 bases each). The CDR3 consists of 13 residues. V gave up 10 bases and J gave up 7 bases, with 18 bases separating them. This CDR3 is CATGTAVLNTQYF. Written as DNA, the CDR3 is TGTGCCACCGGGACCGCAGTATTGAATACGCAGTATTTT.

This clonotype occurred many times. This rearrangement joins TRBV7-9 to TRBJ2-3, with TRBD1 identical over 9 bases. In germline, CDR1 is SEHNR, CDR2 FQNEAQ (reference sequence). The CDR3 loop spans 15 amino acids. Trimming at V came to 3 bases and at J to 6 bases, leaving 7 bases not matched to a gene. The CDR3 spells CASSFTGGFVDTQYF. CDR3 bases: TGTGCCAGCAGCTTCACAGGGGGCTTCGTGGATACGCAGTATTTT.

This clonotype showed up many times. The V gene is TRBV28, the J gene TRBJ1-5; 9 nucleotides agree with TRBD1. Trimming removed 5 bases from V and 4 bases from J; junction bases left unmatched: 9. From germline, CDR1 is MDHEN and CDR2 SYDVKM. The CDR3 spans 16 residues. The CDR3 coding sequence is TGTGCCAGCAGTCCAGGAGACAGGGGGGGGAATCAGCCCCAGCATTTT. Translation gives CASSPGDRGGNQPQHF.

This clonotype was seen a few times. The chain has TRBV4-3 and TRBJ2-7, with D perhaps TRBD2 (6 bases). The V and J ends lost 3 bases and 5 bases respectively, with 11 bases between them. Germline V gene sequence: CDR1 LGHNA, CDR2 YSLEER. This CDR3 has 13 amino acids. The CDR3 is CASSQTRGHEQYF. The CDR3 DNA reads as TGCGCCAGCAGCCAGACGCGGGGCCACGAGCAGTACTTC.

This sequence joins TRBV4-3 and TRBJ2-3; no firm D call. The CDR3 contains 15 residues. The V gene's germline CDR1 is LGHNA and CDR2 YSLEER. V was cut by 2 bases and J by 5 bases, with 14 bases left in between. This CDR3 reads CASSQRRANLDTQYF. The CDR3 nucleotides are TGCGCCAGCAGCCAACGGCGAGCGAATTTAGATACGCAGTATTTT.

This clonotype has at least ten counts. The chain recombines TRBV3-1 with TRBJ1-2; 8 nucleotides line up with TRBD1. Germline V CDR1 and CDR2: LGHDT, YNNKEL (reference sequence). CDR3 length equals 14 residues. V shed 1 base, J shed 7 bases, and the junction held 5 bases outside the gene matches. The CDR3 here is CASSQVAGGGGYTF. The CDR3 region has the DNA TGTGCCAGCAGCCAAGTCGCAGGGGGCGGTGGCTACACCTTC. Complete variable domain (other parts from reference TRBV3-1 and TRBJ1-2): DTAVSQTPKYLVTQMGNDKSIKCEQNLGHDTMYWYKQDSKKFLKIMFSYNNKELIINETVPNRFSPKSPDKAHLNLHINSLELGDSAVYFCASSQVAGGGGYTFGSGTRLTVV.

This clonotype was seen repeatedly, ten times or more. The rearrangement uses TRBV7-2 and TRBJ2-3; D may be TRBD2 (6 bases). The CDR3 length is 16 residues. V lost 5 bases, J lost 2 bases, and 17 bases lay in between. From germline, CDR1 is SGHTA and CDR2 FQGNSA. CDR3 coding DNA: TGTGCCAGCAGCCTTTACCCAGCGGGTACCACAGATACGCAGTATTTT. It yields the protein CASSLYPAGTTDTQYF. The variable domain in full, completed from reference TRBV7-2 and TRBJ2-3, reads GAGVSQSPSNKVTEKGKDVELRCDPISGHTALYWYRQSLGQGLEFLIYFQGNSAPDKSGLPSDRFSAERTGGSVSTLTIQRTQQEDSAVYLCASSLYPAGTTDTQYFGPGTRLTVL.